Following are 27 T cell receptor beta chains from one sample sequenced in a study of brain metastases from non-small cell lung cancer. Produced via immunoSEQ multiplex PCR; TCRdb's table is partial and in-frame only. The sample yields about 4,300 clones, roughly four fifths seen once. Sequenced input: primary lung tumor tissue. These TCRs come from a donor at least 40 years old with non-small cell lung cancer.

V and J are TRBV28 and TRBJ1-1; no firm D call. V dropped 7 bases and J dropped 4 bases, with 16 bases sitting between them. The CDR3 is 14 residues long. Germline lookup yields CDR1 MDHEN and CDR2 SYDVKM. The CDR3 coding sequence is TGTGCCAGCACCTTGGCGGGGTACGGCACTGAAGCTTTCTTT. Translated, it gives CASTLAGYGTEAFF.

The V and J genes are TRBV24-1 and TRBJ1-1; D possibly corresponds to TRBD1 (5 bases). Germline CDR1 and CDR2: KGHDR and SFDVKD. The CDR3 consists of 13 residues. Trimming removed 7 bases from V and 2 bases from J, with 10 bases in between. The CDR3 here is CATRQDLNTEAFF. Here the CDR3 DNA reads TGTGCCACCAGACAGGACTTAAACACTGAAGCTTTCTTT.

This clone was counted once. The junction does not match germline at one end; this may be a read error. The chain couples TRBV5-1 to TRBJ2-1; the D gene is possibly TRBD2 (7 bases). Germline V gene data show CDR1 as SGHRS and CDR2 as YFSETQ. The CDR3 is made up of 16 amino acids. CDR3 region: CARSGGGRMPSDEQFF. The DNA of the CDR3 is TGCGCCCGCAGTGGGGGGGGCAGGATGCCCTCCGATGAGCAGTTCTTC.

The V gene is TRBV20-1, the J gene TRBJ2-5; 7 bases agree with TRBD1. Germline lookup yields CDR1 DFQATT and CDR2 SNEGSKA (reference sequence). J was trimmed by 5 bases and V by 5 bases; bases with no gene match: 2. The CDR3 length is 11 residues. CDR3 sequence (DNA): TGCAGTGCTTTACAGGGGGAGACCCAGTACTTC. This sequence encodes CSALQGETQYF.

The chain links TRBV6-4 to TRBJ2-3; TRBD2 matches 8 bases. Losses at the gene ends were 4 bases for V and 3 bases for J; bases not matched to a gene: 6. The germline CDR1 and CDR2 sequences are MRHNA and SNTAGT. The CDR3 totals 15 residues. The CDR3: CASSGTGGGTDTQYF. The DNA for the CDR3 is TGTGCCAGCAGTGGCACGGGCGGGGGGACAGATACGCAGTATTTT.

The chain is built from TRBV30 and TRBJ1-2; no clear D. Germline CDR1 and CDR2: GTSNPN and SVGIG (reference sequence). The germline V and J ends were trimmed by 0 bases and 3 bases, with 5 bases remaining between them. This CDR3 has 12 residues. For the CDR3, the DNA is TGTGCCTGGAGTGTGACGGACTATGGCTACACCTTC. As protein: CAWSVTDYGYTF.

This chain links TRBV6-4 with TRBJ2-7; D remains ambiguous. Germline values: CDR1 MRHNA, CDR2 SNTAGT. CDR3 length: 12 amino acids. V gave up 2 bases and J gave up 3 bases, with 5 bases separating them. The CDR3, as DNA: TGTGCCAGCAGTGACAACAGCTACGAGCAGTACGTC. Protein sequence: CASSDNSYEQYV.

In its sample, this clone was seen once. The CDR3 sequence: CASWQGLGTGELFF. For the CDR3, the DNA is TGTGCCAGCTGGCAGGGGCTTGGCACCGGGGAGCTGTTTTTT. This chain joins TRBV2 and TRBJ2-2; D is perhaps TRBD1 (6 bases). The V end lost 8 bases, the J end lost 4 bases, and 14 bases lay between the germline ends. Germline V gene lookup returns CDR1 SNHLY and CDR2 FYNNEI. This CDR3 has 14 residues.

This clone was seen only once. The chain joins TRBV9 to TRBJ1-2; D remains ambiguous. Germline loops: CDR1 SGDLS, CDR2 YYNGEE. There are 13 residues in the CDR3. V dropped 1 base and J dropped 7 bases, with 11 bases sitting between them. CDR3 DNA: TGTGCCAGCAGCGTAAGTACGAACAGTGGCTACACCTTC. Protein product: CASSVSTNSGYTF.

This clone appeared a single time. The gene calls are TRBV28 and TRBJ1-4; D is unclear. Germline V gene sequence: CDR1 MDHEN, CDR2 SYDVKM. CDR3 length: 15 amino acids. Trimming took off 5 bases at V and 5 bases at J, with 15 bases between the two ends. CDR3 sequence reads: CASSGYETMNEKLFF. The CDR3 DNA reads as TGTGCCAGCAGTGGGTACGAGACGATGAATGAAAAACTGTTTTTT.

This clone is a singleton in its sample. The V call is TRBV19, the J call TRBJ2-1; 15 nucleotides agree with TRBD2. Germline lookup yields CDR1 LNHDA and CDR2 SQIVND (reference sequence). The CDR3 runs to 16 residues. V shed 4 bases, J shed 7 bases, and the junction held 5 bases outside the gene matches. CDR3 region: CASSTTGTSGRNEQFF. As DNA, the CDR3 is TGTGCCAGTAGTACAACCGGGACTAGCGGGAGGAATGAGCAGTTCTTC.

CDR3: CASSPPGQGNGYTF. In nucleotides, the CDR3 is TGTGCCAGCTCACCACCGGGACAGGGCAATGGCTACACCTTC. The chain carries TRBV18 and TRBJ1-2; 9 nucleotides line up with TRBD1. CDR3 length: 14 amino acids. V lost 0 bases to trimming and J lost 6 bases; unmatched junction nucleotides: 2. Germline CDR1 is KGHSH and CDR2 is LQKENI.

The CDR3 coding sequence is TGCGCCAGCAGCCACGCAACAGAGTCGGACAGCTACTATAATTCACCCCTCCACTTT. This sequence encodes CASSHATESDSYYNSPLHF. The chain uses TRBV4-3 and TRBJ1-6; tentatively, D is TRBD1 (6 bases). The CDR3 length is 19 residues. V dropped 3 bases and J dropped 3 bases, with 21 bases sitting between them. The germline CDR1 and CDR2 sequences are LGHNA and YSLEER.

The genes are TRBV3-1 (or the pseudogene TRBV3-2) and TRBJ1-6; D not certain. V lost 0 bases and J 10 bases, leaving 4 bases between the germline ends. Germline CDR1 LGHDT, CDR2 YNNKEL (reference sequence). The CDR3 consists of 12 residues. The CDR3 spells CASSQEPSPLHF. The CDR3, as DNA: TGTGCCAGCAGCCAAGAACCCTCACCCCTCCACTTT.

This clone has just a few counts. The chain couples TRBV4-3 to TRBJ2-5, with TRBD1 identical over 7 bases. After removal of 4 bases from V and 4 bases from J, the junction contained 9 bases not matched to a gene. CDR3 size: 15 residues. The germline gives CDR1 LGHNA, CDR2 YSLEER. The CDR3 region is CASSPTAAGGETQYF. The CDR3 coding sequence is TGCGCCAGCAGCCCGACGGCGGCAGGGGGAGAGACCCAGTACTTC.

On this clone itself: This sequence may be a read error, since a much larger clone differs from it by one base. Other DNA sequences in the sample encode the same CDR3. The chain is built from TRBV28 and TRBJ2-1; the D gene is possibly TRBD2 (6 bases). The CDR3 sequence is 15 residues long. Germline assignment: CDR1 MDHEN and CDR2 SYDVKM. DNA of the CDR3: TGTGCTAGCAGCCTTCCGGAGGGCACCTACAATGAGCAGTTCTTC. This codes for CASSLPEGTYNEQFF. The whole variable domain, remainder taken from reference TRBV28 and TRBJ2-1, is DVKVTQSSRYLVKRTGEKVFLECVQDMDHENMFWYRQDPGLGLRLIYFSYDVKMKEKGDIPEGYSVSREKKERFSLILESASTNQTSMYLCASSLPEGTYNEQFFGPGTRLTVL.

The CDR3 DNA reads as TGTGCCAGCAGCCAAGGCTATGGCTACACCTTC. Translating gives CASSQGYGYTF. V and J are TRBV9 and TRBJ1-2; D uncertain. This CDR3 spans 11 amino acids. CDR1 SGDLS and CDR2 YYNGEE come from the germline V gene. Trimming left V 4 bases short and J 4 bases short, with 5 bases between.

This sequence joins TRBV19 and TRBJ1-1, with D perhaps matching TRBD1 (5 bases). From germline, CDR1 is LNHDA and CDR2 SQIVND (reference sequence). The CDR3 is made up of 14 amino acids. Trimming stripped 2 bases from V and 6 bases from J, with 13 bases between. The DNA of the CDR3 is TGTGCCAGTAGTATATTAGCGGGGGGATCTGAAGCTTTCTTT. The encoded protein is CASSILAGGSEAFF.

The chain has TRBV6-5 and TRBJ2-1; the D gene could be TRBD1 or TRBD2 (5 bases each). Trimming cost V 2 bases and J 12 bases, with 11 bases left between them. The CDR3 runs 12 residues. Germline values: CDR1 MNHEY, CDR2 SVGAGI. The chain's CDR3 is CASSYGGRGQFF. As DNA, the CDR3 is TGTGCCAGCAGTTACGGGGGACGGGGGCAGTTCTTC.

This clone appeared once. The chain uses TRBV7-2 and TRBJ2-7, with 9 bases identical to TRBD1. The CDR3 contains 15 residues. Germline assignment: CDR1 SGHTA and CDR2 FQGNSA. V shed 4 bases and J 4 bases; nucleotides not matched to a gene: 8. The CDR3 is CASSSGQGNAYEQYV. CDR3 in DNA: TGTGCCAGCAGCTCGGGACAGGGTAACGCTTACGAGCAGTACGTC.

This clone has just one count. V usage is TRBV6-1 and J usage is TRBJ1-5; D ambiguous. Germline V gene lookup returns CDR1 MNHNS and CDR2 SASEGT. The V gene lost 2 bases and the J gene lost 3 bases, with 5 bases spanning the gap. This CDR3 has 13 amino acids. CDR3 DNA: TGTGCCAGCAGTGAACAGGTCAATCAGCCCCAGCATTTT. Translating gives CASSEQVNQPQHF.

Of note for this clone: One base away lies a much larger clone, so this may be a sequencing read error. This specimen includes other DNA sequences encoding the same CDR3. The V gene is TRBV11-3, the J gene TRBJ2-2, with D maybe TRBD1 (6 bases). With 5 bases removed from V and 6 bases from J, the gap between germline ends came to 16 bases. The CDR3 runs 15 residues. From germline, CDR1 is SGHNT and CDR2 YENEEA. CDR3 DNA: TGTGCCAGCAGCCCACCTGGGGGCGGGCCCGGGGAGCTGTTTTTT. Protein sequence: CASSPPGGGPGELFF.

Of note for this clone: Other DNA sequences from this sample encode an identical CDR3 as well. This chain's CDR3 is CASSLDRGGNQPQHF. CDR3 DNA sequence: TGCGCCAGCAGCTTGGACAGGGGTGGCAATCAGCCCCAGCATTTT. The chain combines TRBV5-1 with TRBJ1-5, with 7 bases matching TRBD1. Germline loops: CDR1 SGHRS, CDR2 YFSETQ. With V trimmed by 0 bases and J by 2 bases, 2 bases remained unmatched. This CDR3 contains 15 residues.

In DNA, the CDR3 is TGTGCCAGCTCGCGAGACTGGGGACAGAGCGCGAAGAGCTCCTACAATGAGCAGTTCTTC. This sequence encodes CASSRDWGQSAKSSYNEQFF. The chain is built from TRBV18 and TRBJ2-1, with TRBD1 identical over 7 bases. There are 20 residues in the CDR3. J lost 0 bases, V lost 6 bases, and 20 bases had no gene match. Germline CDR1 KGHSH, CDR2 LQKENI.

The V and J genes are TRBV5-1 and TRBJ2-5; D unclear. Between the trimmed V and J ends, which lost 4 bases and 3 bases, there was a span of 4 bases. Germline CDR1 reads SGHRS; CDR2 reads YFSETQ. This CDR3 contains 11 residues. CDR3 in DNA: TGCGCCAGCAGCATGAAAGAGACCCAGTACTTC. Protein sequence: CASSMKETQYF. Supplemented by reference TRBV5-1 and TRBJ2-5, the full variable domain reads KAGVTQTPRYLIKTRGQQVTLSCSPISGHRSVSWYQQTPGQGLQFLFEYFSETQRNKGNFPGRFSGRQFSNSRSEMNVSTLELGDSALYLCASSMKETQYFGPGTRLLVL.

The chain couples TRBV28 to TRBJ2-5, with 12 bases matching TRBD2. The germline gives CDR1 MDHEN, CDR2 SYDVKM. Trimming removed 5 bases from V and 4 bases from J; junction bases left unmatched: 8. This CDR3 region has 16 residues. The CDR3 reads CASSELAGGPGETQYF. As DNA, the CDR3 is TGTGCCAGCAGTGAGCTAGCGGGGGGGCCAGGAGAGACCCAGTACTTC. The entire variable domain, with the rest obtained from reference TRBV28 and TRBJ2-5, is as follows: DVKVTQSSRYLVKRTGEKVFLECVQDMDHENMFWYRQDPGLGLRLIYFSYDVKMKEKGDIPEGYSVSREKKERFSLILESASTNQTSMYLCASSELAGGPGETQYFGPGTRLLVL.

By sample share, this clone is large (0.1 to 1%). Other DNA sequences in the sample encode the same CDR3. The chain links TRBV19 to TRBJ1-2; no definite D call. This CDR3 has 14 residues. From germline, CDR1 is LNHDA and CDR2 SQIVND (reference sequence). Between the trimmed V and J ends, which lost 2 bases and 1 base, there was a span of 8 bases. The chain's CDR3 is CASSIFGGNYGYTF. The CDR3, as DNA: TGTGCCAGTAGTATATTTGGAGGTAACTATGGCTACACCTTC.